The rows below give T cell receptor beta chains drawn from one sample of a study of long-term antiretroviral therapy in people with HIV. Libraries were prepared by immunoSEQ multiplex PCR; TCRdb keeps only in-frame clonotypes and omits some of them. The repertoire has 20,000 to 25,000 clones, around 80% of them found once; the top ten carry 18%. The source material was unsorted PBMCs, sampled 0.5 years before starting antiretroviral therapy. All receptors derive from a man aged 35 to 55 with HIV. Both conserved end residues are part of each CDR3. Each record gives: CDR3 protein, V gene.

CASSQGLPEQFF	TRBV6-5
CASSLVGGSSTGDEQFF	TRBV27
CASSPWTGGTATEAFF	TRBV28
CASSVEGGSYGYTF	TRBV9
CASSLASPLTGAGELFF	TRBV27
CASSVRGLGDTEAFF	TRBV19
CASSTTGSLYEQYF	TRBV19
CASSLEQGAYEQYF	TRBV5-1
CAISPSGGNNEQFF	TRBV10-3
CASSVSGGSDTQYF	TRBV2
CASSQPLGVYGYTF	TRBV28
CASSSPWTNSYEQYF	TRBV7-2
CASTLTRSYTDTQYF	TRBV7-9
CASSPDDYGYTF	TRBV4-1
CASSRGPDTGELFF	TRBV19
CASSDRVPPDTQYF	TRBV9
CASSFGETVYGYTF	TRBV11-2
CASSAGQVGELFF	TRBV10-1
CASSYSGAFF	TRBV6-6
CASSPPSGQAPEQYF	TRBV18
CASSQVRGTNTGELFF	TRBV4-2
CASSASLGQGARATGELFF	TRBV9
CASSQGADGNQPQHF	TRBV18
CASSPWGGNEQFF	TRBV2
CASSQDGRGSETQYF	TRBV4-1
CASSFGTGQGGNTIYF	TRBV28
CAPGKEGAPAGANVLTF	TRBV7-9
CASSYRDDTDTQYF	TRBV28
CASSPAPGTGYNEQFF	TRBV9
CASSDSSTRGYEQYF	TRBV6-4
CASSLVDSANGYTF	TRBV11-2
CASRETAEDEKLFF	TRBV6-5
CASNPGFAEAFF	TRBV2
CASRLADEYNEQFF	TRBV9
CATSRPVSGGVGEQFF	TRBV15